This T cell receptor beta chain stems from a study of shared T cell receptors in the human thymus (dated by TCRdb to the early 2020s). Study-level background: The study examined how self-reactive, shared T-cell receptor alpha chains are generated in the human thymus.

The method was the immunoSEQ multiplex PCR assay. The source is immuneACCESS, and TCRdb retained only in-frame sequences with V and J called. Part of the clones is not carried over; for the studies checked, unresolved V genes explain less than half of this, and the remainder is unexplained. The sample includes some 660,000 clones, with over 75% observed a single time. About 0.0094% of the sample goes to the ten largest clones. Concerning this clone itself: No antigen is known for it. Per-base quality was not reported, and no clone a single base away is much larger than it.

The trim is 3 bases for V and 7 bases for J, with a gap of 13 bases between the germline ends. Measured from the cysteine to the phenylalanine, the CDR3 is 13 residues long. The only DNA kept is the CDR3, 39 bases in frame from the first base. As encoded in the germline V gene, CDR1 is SGHRS while CDR2 is YFSETQ. In addition, the sample was reused for a study of human thymus T cells. As that second paper reports: The donors were immunologically healthy infants in Finland who had open corrective cardiac surgery for congenital heart defects. Thymus tissue was obtained as surgical resects removed during corrective cardiac surgery. V and J gene segment usage appeared biased in both thymic and peripheral blood repertoires. The related research reported highly overlapping thymic TCR repertoires among unrelated individuals. The study characterized TCR alpha and beta repertoires from fewer than ten infant thymus samples and a few related peripheral blood samples. Donor ages ranging from roughly 7 to 250 days were recorded, and a handful of male and a couple of female infants were included in the cohort. Thymocytes were mechanically released from the tissue and were stored as pellets of 10-30 million cells at -70 degrees C. A QIAsymphony instrument was used to extract genomic DNA from the frozen cell pellets. The immunoSEQ multiplex PCR assay was used to amplify the TCRB and TCRAD loci from a standardized quantity of quality-controlled genomic DNA. The amplicons spanned the V(D)J region and were long enough to cover the CDR3 and allow V and J genes to be identified. The commercial immunoSEQ service was used to sequence amplicons on an Illumina platform. Corrections for primer bias and sequencing errors followed previously described methods, while TCRAD and TCRB definitions were based on the IMGT database. Analysis of the repertoires was done with immunoSEQ Analyzer 3.0 and VDJTools and included basic statistics, V/J segment usage, diversity estimates, rarefaction and pairwise overlap. To estimate diversity, the Chao1, ChaoE, Efron-Thisted, Shannon and inverse Simpson indices were applied, and diversity was also estimated on datasets down-sampled to the smallest sample. Repertoire overlap was determined by strict matching of CDR3 nucleotide sequence, V gene and J gene, and Jaccard-based multidimensional scaling clustering was applied. On average, approximately 790,000 unique TCRB clonotypes were obtained from thymus samples, compared with about 86,000 from blood samples.

The V gene is TRBV5-1 and the J gene is TRBJ1-2, with the D gene call left open. This receptor was identified in a boy less than two years old with a congenital heart defect. Donor details come from another sample of the same person, matched by shared clones. Sequenced material: thymocytes. The nucleotide sequence is given as TGCGCCAGCAGCTCCGGAGGAGTCGCTGGCTACACCTTC. This encodes CASSSGGVAGYTF.